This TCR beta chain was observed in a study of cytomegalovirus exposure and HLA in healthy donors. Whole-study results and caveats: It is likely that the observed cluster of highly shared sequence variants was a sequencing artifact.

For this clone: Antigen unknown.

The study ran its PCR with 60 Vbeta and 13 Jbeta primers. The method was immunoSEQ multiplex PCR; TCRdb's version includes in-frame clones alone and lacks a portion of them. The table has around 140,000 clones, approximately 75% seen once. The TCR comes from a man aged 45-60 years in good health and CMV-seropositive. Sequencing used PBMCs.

CDR3 in amino acids: CASSDQGGENEQYF. CDR3 sequence (DNA): TGTGCCAGTAGTGACCAGGGGGGCGAGAACGAGCAGTACTTC. This chain links TRBV19 with TRBJ2-7, with a weak D call TRBD1 (7 bases). The V and J ends lost 5 bases and 5 bases respectively, with 16 bases between them. This CDR3 is 14 amino acids long. The germline V gene has CDR1 LNHDA and CDR2 SQIVND (reference sequence).